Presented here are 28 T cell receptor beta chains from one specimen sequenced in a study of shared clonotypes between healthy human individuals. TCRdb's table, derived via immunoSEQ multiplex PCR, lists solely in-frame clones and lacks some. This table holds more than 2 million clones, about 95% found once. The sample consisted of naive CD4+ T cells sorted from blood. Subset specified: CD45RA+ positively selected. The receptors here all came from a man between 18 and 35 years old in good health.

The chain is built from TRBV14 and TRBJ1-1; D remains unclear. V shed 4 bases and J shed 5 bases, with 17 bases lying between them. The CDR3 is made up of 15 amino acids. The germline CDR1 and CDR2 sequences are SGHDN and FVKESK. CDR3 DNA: TGTGCCAGCAGCCGGGGAAATAAAATGTGGACTGAAGCTTTCTTT. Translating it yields CASSRGNKMWTEAFF.

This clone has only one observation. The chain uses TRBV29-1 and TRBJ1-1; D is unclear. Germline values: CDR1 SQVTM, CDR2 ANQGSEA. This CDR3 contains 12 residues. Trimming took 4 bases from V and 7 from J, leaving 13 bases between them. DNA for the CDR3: TGCAGCGTTGTTGCGGGGTCGAATGAAGCTTTCTTT. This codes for CSVVAGSNEAFF. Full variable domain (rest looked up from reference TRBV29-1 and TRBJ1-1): SAVISQKPSRDICQRGTSLTIQCQVDSQVTMMFWYRQQPGQSLTLIATANQGSEATYESGFVIDKFPISRPNLTFSTLTVSNMSPEDSSIYLCSVVAGSNEAFFGQGTRLTVV.

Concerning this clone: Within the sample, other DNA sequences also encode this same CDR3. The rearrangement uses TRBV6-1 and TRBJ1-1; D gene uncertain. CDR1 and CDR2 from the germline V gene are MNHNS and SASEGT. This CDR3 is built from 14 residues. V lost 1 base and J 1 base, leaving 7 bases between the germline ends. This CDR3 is CASSEVRGNTEAFF. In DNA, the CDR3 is TGTGCCAGCAGTGAAGTCCGCGGGAACACTGAAGCTTTCTTT.

The CDR3 bases are TGTGCCAGCAACCTTTATAGCAATCAGCCCCAGCATTTT. This encodes CASNLYSNQPQHF. This chain connects TRBV2 to TRBJ1-5; D gene ambiguous. Germline V gives CDR1 SNHLY, CDR2 FYNNEI. This CDR3 is built from 13 residues. Trimming left V 7 bases short and J 0 bases short, with 7 bases between.

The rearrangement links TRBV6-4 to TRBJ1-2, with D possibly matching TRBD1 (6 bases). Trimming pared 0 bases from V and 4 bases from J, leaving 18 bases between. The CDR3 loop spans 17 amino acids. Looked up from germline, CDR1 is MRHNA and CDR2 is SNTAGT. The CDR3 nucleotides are TGTGCCAGCAGTGACTCAGGCGCCGCGACAGGCTTCTATGGCTACACCTTC. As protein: CASSDSGAATGFYGYTF.

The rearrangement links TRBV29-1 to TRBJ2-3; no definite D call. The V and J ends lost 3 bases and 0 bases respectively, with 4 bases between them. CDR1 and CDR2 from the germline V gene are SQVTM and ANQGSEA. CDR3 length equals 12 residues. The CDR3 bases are TGCAGCGTTGATGGCAGCACAGATACGCAGTATTTT. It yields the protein CSVDGSTDTQYF.

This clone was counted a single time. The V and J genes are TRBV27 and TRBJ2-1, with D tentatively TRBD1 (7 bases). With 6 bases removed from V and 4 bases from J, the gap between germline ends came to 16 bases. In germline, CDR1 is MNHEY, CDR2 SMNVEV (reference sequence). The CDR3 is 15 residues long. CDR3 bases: TGTGCCAGCAGCAGGGGGGACAGCGTTTACAATGAGCAGTTCTTC. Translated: CASSRGDSVYNEQFF.

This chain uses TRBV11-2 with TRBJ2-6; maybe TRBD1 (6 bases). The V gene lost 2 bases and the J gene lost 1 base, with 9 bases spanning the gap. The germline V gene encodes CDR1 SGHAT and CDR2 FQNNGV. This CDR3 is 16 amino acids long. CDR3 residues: CASSLLGTSGANVLTF. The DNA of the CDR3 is TGTGCCAGCAGCTTACTGGGGACATCTGGGGCCAACGTCCTGACTTTC.

The DNA of the CDR3 is TGTGCCAGCAGCACTAGGGGGGCCTGGTACTTC. Translated: CASSTRGAWYF. The chain employs TRBV6-5 and TRBJ2-7; tentatively, D is TRBD1 or TRBD2 (6 bases each). Germline values: CDR1 MNHEY, CDR2 SVGAGI. There are 11 residues in the CDR3. V was trimmed by 6 bases and J by 12 bases, leaving 15 bases between them.

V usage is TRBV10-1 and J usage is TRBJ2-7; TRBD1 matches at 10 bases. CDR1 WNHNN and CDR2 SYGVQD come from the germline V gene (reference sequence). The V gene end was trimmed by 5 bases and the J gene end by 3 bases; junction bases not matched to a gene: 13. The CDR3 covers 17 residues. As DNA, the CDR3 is TGCGCCAGCAGTCCCGCCGGGACAGGGGCTTCGTACTACGAGCAGTACTTC. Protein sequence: CASSPAGTGASYYEQYF.

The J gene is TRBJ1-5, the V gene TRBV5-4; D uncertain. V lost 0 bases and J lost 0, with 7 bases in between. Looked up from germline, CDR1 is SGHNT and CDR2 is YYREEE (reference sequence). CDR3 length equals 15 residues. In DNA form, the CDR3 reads TGTGCCAGCAGCTTGGACGGGAATAGCAATCAGCCCCAGCATTTT. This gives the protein CASSLDGNSNQPQHF.

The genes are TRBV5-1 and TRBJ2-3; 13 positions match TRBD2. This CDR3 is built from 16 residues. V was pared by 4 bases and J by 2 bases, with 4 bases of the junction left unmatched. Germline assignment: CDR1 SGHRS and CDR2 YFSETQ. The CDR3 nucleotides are TGCGCCAGCAGCCAGGGACTAGCGGGGAACACAGATACGCAGTATTTT. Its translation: CASSQGLAGNTDTQYF.

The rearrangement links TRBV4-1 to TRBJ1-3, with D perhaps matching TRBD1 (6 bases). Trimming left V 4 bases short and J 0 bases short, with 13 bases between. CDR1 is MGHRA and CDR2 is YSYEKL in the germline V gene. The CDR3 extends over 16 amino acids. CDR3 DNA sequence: TGCGCCAGCAGCCTCGAAGAGGGGGACTCTGGAAACACCATATATTTT. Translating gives CASSLEEGDSGNTIYF.

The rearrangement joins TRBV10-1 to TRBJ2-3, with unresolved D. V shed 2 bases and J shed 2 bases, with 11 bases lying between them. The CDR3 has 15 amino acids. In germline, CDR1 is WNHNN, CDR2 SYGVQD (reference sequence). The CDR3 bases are TGCGCCAGCAGTGAGGGCAGGTTAGCCACAGATACGCAGTATTTT. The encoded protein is CASSEGRLATDTQYF.

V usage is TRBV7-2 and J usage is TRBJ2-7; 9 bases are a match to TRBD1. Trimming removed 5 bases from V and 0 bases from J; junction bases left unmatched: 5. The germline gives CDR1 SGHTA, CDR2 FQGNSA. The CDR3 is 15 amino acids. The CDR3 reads CASSTGGPSSYEQYF. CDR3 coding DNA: TGTGCCAGCAGCACAGGGGGCCCAAGCTCCTACGAGCAGTACTTC.

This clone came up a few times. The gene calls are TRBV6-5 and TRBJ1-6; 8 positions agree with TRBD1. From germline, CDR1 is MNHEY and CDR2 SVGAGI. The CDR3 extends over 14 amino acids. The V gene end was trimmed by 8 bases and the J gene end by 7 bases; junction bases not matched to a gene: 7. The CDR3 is CASRGQGTNSPLHF. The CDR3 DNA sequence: TGTGCCAGCCGAGGACAGGGTACGAATTCACCCCTCCACTTT.

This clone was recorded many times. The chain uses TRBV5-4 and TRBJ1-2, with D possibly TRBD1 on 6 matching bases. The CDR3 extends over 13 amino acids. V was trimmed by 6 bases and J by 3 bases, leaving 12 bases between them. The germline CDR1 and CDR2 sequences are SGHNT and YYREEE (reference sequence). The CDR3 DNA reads TGTGCCAGCAACATACAGGGAGACTATGGCTACACCTTC. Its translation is CASNIQGDYGYTF. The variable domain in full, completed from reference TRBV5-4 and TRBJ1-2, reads ETGVTQSPTHLIKTRGQQVTLRCSSQSGHNTVSWYQQALGQGPQFIFQYYREEENGRGNFPPRFSGLQFPNYSSELNVNALELDDSALYLCASNIQGDYGYTFGSGTRLTVV.

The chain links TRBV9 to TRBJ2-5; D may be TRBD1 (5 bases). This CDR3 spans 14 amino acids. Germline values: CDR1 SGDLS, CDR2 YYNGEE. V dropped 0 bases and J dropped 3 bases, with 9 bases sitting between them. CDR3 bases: TGTGCCAGCAGCGTAGGTGCACAGGAAGAGACCCAGTACTTC. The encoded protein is CASSVGAQEETQYF. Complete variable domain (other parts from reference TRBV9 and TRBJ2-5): DSGVTQTPKHLITATGQRVTLRCSPRSGDLSVYWYQQSLDQGLQFLIQYYNGEERAKGNILERFSAQQFPDLHSELNLSSLELGDSALYFCASSVGAQEETQYFGPGTRLLVL.

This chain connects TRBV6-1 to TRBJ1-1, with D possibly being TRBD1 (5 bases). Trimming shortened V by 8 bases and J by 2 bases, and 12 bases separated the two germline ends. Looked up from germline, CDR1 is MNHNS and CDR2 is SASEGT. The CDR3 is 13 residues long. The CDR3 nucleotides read TGTGCCAGCCGGGGACTTAGTAACACTGAAGCTTTCTTT. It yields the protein CASRGLSNTEAFF.

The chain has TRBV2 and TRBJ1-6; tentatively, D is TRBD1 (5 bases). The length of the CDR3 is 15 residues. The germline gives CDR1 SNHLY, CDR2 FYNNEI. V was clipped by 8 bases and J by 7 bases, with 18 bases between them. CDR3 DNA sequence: TGTGCCAGCTGGTTGGGGGGGACGGAAAATTCACCCCTCCACTTT. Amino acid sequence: CASWLGGTENSPLHF.

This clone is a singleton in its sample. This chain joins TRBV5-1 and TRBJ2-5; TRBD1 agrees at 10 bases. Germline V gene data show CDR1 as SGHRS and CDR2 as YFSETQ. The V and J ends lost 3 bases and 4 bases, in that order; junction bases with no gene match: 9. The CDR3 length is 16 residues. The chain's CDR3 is CASSSVAGTGVETQYF. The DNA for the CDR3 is TGCGCCAGCAGCTCCGTGGCCGGGACAGGGGTAGAGACCCAGTACTTC.

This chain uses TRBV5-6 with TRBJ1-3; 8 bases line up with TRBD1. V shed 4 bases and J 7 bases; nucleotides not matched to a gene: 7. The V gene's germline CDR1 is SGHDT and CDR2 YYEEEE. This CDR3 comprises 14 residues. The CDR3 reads CASSPPDRDNTIYF. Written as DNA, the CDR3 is TGTGCCAGCAGCCCCCCGGACAGGGACAACACCATATATTTT.

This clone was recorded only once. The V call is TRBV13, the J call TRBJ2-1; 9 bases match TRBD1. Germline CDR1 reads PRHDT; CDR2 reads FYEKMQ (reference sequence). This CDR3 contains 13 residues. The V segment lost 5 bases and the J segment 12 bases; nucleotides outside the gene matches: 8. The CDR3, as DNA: TGTGCCAGCAGCCAGGACAGGGGAATATCGCAGTTCTTC. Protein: CASSQDRGISQFF.

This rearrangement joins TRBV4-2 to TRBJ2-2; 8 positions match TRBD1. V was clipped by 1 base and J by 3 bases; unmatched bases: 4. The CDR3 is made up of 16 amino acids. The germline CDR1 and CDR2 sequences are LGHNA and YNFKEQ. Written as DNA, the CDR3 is TGTGCCAGCAGCCAAGCCGGGACAGGACACACCGGGGAGCTGTTTTTT. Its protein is CASSQAGTGHTGELFF.

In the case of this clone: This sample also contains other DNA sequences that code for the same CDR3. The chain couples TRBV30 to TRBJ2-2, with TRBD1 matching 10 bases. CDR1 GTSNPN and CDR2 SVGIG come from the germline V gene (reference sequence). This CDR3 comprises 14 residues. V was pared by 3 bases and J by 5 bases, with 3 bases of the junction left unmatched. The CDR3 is CAWSGQGGTGELFF. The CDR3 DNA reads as TGTGCCTGGAGCGGACAGGGGGGTACCGGGGAGCTGTTTTTT.

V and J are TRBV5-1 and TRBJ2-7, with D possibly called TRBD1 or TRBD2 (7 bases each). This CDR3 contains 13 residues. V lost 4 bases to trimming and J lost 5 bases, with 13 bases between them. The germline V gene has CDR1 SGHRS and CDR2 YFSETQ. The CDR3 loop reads CASSGEGAHEQYF. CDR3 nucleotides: TGCGCCAGCAGCGGGGAGGGGGCGCACGAGCAGTACTTC. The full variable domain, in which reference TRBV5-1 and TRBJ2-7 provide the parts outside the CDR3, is KAGVTQTPRYLIKTRGQQVTLSCSPISGHRSVSWYQQTPGQGLQFLFEYFSETQRNKGNFPGRFSGRQFSNSRSEMNVSTLELGDSALYLCASSGEGAHEQYFGPGTRLTVT.

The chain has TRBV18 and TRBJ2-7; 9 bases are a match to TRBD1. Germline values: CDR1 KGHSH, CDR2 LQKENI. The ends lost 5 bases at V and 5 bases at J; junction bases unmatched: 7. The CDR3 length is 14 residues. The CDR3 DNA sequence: TGTGCCAGCTCAACTTCAACAGGGGGCAACGAGCAGTACTTC. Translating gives CASSTSTGGNEQYF.

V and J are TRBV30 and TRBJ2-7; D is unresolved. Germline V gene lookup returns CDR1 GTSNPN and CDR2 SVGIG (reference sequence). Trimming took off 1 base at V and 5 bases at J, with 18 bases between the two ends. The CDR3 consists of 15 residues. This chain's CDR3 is CAWSDGVLQWHEQYF. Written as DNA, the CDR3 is TGTGCCTGGAGTGATGGTGTACTCCAATGGCACGAGCAGTACTTC.